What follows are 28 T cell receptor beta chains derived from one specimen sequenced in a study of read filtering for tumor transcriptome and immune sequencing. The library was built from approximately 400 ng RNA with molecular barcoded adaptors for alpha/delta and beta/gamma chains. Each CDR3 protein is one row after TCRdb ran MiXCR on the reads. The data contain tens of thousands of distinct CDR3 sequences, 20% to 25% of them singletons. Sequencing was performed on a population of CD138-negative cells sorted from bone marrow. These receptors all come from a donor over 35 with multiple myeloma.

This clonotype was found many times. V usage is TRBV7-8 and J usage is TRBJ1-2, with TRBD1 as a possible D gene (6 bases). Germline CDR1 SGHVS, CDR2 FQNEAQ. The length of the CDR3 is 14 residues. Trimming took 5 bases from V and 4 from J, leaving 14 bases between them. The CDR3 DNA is TGTGCCAGCAGCAAGACAGGACCACCCTATGGCTACACCTTC. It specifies CASSKTGPPYGYTF.

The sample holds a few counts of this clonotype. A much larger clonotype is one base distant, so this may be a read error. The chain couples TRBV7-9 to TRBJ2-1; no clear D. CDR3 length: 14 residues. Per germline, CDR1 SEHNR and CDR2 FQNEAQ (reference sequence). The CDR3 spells CASSLSEKYNVQFF. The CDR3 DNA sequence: TGTGCCAGCAGCTTATCAGAGAAATACAATGTGCAGTTCTTC.

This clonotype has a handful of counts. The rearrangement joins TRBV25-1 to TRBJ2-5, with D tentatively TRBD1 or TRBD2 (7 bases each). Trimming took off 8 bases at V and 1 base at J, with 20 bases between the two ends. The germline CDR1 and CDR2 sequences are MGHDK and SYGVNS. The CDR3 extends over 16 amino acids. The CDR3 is CASRRQGWGGQETQYF. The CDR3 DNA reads TGTGCCAGCCGGAGACAGGGATGGGGGGGCCAAGAGACCCAGTACTTC. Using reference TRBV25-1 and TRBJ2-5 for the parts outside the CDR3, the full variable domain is EADIYQTPRYLVIGTGKKITLECSQTMGHDKMYWYQQDPGMELHLIHYSYGVNSTEKGDLSSESTVSRIRTEHFPLTLESARPSHTSQYLCASRRQGWGGQETQYFGPGTRLLVL.

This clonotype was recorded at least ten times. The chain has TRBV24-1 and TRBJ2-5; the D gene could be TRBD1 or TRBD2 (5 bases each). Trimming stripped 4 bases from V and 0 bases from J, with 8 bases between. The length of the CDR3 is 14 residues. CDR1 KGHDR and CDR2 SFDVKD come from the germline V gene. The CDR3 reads CATSEGEYQETQYF. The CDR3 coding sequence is TGTGCCACCAGTGAAGGGGAGTACCAAGAGACCCAGTACTTC.

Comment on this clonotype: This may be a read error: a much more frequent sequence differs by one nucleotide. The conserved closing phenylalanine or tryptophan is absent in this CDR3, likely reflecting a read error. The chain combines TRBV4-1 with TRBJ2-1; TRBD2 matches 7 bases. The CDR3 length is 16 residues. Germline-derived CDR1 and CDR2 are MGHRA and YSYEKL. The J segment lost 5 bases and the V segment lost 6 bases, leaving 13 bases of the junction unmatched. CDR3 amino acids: CASRHPVAGDNNEQFL. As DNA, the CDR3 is TGCGCCAGCAGACACCCGGTGGCGGGGGATAACAATGAGCAGTTCTTA.

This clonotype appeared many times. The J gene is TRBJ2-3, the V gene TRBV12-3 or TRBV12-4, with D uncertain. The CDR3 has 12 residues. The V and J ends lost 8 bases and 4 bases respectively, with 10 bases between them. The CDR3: CASHMTPDTQYF. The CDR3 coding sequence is TGTGCCAGCCACATGACCCCAGATACGCAGTATTTT.

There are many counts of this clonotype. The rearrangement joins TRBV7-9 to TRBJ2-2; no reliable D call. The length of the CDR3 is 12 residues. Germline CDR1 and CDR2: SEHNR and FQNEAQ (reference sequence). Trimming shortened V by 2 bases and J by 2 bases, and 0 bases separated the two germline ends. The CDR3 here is CASSLNTGELFF. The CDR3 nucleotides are TGTGCCAGCAGCTTAAACACCGGGGAGCTGTTTTTT. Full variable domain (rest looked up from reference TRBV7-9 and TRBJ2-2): DTGVSQNPRHKITKRGQNVTFRCDPISEHNRLYWYRQTLGQGPEFLTYFQNEAQLEKSRLLSDRFSAERPKGSFSTLEIQRTEQGDSAMYLCASSLNTGELFFGEGSRLTVL.

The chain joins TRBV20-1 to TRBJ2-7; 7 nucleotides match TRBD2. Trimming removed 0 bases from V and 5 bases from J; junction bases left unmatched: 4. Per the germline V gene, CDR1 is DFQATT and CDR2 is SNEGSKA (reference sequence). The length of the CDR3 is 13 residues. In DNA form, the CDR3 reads TGCAGTGCTAGAGATAGGGGAGGGGACGAGCAGTACTTC. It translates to CSARDRGGDEQYF.

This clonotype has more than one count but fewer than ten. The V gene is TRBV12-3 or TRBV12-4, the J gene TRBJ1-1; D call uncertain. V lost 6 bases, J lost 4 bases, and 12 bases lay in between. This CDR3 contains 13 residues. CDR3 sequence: CASSATWATEAFF. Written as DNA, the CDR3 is TGTGCCAGCAGCGCAACATGGGCCACTGAAGCTTTCTTT.

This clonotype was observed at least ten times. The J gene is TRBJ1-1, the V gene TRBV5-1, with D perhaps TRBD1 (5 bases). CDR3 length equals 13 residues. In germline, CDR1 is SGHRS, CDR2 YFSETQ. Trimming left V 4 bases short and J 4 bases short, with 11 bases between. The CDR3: CASSPYRGTEAFF. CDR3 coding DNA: TGCGCCAGCAGCCCTTATAGGGGCACTGAAGCTTTCTTT.

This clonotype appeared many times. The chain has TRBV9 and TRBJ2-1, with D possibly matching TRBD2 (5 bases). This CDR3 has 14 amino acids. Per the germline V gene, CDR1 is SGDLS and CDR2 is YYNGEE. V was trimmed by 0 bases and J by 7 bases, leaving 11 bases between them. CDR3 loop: CASSVGPGTNEQFF. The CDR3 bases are TGTGCCAGCAGCGTAGGTCCGGGAACGAATGAGCAGTTCTTC. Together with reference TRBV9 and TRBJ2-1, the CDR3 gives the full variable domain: DSGVTQTPKHLITATGQRVTLRCSPRSGDLSVYWYQQSLDQGLQFLIQYYNGEERAKGNILERFSAQQFPDLHSELNLSSLELGDSALYFCASSVGPGTNEQFFGPGTRLTVL.

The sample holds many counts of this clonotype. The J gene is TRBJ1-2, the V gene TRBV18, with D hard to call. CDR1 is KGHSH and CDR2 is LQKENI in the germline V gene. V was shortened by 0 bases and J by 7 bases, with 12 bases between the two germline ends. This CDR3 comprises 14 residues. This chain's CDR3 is CASSPPGLAIGYTF. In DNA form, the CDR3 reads TGTGCCAGCTCACCACCGGGGTTAGCGATTGGCTACACCTTC.

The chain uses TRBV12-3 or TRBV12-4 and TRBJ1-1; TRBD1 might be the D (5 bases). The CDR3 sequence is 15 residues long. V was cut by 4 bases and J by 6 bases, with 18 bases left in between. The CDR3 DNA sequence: TGTGCCAGCAGTTCTTGGGGCATCGAGCGGGCTGAAGCTTTCTTT. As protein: CASSSWGIERAEAFF.

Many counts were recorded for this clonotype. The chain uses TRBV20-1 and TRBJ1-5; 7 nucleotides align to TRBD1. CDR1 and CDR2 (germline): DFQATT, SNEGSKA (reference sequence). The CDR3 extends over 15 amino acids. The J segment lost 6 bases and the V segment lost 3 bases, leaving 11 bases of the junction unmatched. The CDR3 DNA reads TGCAGTGCTAGGCCACAGGGGAACAGACGTCAGCCCCAGCATTTT. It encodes CSARPQGNRRQPQHF.

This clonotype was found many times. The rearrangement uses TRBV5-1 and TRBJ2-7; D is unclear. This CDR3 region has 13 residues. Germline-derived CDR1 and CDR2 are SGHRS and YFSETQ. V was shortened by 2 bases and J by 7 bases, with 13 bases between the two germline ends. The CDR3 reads CASSFTPGLEQYF. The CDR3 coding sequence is TGCGCCAGCAGCTTCACACCCGGCCTGGAGCAGTACTTC.

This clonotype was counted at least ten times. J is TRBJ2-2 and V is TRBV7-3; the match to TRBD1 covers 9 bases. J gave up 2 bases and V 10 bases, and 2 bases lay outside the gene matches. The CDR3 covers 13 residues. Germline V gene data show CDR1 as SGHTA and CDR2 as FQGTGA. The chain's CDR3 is CATGQGNTGELFF. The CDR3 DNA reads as TGTGCCACGGGACAGGGAAACACCGGGGAGCTGTTTTTT.

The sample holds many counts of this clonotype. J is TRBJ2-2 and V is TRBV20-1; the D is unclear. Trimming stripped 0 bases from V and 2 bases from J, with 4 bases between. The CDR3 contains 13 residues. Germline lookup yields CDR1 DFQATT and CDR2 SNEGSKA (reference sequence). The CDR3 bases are TGCAGTGCTAGAGACATTAACACCGGGGAGCTGTTTTTT. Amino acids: CSARDINTGELFF.

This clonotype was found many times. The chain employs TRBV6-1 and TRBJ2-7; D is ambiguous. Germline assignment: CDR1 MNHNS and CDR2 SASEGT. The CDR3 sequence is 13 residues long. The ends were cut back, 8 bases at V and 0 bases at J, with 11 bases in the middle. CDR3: CASVPDNSYEQYF. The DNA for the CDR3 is TGTGCCAGCGTTCCCGATAACTCCTACGAGCAGTACTTC.

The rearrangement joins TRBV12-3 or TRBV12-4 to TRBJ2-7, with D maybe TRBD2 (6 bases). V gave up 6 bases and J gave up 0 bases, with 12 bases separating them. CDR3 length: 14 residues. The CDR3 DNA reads TGTGCCAGCAGACCGGGACTCAGCTCCTACGAGCAGTACTTC. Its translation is CASRPGLSSYEQYF.

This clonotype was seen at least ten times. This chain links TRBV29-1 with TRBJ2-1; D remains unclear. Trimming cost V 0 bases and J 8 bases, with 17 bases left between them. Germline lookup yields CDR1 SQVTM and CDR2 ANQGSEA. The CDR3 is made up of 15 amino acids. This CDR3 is CSVEDRALGYDEQFF. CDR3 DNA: TGCAGCGTTGAAGATCGCGCGCTCGGGTACGATGAGCAGTTCTTC.

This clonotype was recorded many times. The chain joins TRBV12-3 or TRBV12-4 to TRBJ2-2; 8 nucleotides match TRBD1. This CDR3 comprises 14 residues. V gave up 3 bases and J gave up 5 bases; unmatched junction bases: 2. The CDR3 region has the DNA TGTGCCAGCAGTTTTAACAGGGGGACCGGGGAGCTGTTTTTT. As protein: CASSFNRGTGELFF.

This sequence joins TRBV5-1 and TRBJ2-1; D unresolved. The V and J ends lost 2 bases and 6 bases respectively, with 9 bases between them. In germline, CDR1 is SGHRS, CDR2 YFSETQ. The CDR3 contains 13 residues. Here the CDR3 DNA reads TGCGCCAGCAGCTTCACACTTTTCAATGAGCAGTTCTTC. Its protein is CASSFTLFNEQFF.

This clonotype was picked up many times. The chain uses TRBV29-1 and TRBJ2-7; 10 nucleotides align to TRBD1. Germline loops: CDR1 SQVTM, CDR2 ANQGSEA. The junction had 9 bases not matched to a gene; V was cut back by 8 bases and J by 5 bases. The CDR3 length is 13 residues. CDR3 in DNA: TGCAGCTTTAGACAGGGGGCAAAGGACGAGCAGTACTTC. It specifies CSFRQGAKDEQYF.

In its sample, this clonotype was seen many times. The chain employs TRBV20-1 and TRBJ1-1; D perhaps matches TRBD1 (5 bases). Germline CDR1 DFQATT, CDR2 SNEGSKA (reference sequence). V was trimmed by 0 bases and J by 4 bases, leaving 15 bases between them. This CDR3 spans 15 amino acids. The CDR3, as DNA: TGCAGTGCTAGAGATAAGACGAGGGGTATCACTGAAGCTTTCTTT. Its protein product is CSARDKTRGITEAFF.

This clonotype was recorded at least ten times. CDR3 protein: CASSLQGPDTQYF. CDR3 in DNA: TGTGCCAGCAGCTTACAAGGCCCAGATACGCAGTATTTT. The chain carries TRBV11-3 and TRBJ2-3; D gene uncertain. The germline gives CDR1 SGHNT, CDR2 YENEEA. Between the trimmed V and J ends, which lost 2 bases and 4 bases, there was a span of 7 bases. This CDR3 region has 13 residues.

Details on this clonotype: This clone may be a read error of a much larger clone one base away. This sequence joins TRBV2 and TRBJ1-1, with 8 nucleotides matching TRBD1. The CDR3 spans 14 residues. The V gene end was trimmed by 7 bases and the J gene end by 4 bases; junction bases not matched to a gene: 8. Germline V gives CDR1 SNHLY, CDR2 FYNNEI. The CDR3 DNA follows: TGTGCCAGCAATGAGGCAGGGGGCGTCACTGAAGCTTTCTTT. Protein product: CASNEAGGVTEAFF.

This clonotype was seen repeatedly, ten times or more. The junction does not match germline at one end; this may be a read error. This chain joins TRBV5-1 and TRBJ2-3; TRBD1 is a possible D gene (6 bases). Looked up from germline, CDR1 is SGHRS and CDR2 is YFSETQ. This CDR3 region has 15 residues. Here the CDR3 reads CASSLRGGGTDTQYF. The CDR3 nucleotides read TGTGCCAGCAGCTTGAGAGGGGGTGGCACAGATACGCAGTATTTT.

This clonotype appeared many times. The DNA for the CDR3 is TGTGCCAGCTCACCACAAAGCGGGGGCAAAGATACGCAGTATTTT. It specifies CASSPQSGGKDTQYF. The V and J genes are TRBV18 and TRBJ2-3; TRBD2 agrees at 8 bases. The V segment lost 1 base and the J segment 5 bases; nucleotides outside the gene matches: 5. This CDR3 contains 15 residues. Germline assignment: CDR1 KGHSH and CDR2 LQKENI.